This T cell receptor beta chain was identified in a study of spatial heterogeneity in lung cancer. Overall study context: Mean representation of each unique TCR and UMI combination in the raw reads exceeded nine occurrences.

Time point defined: sample taken at primary tumor resection. TCRs were sequenced from unsorted whole RNA of tumor, nontumor lung or PBMC. Donation came from over 60 patients with untreated early-stage non-small cell lung cancer. Findings of the study overall: The study found ubiquitous expanded tumor TCRs in blood more at resection than follow-up.

The sample holds many counts of this clonotype. Its specificity is unknown. One entry per CDR3 protein, called by TCRdb with MiXCR from the 5' RACE reads. The table lists more than 20,000 distinct CDR3 sequences, about 4.5% of them singletons. Trimming cost V 2 bases and J 5 bases; bases outside gene matches: 2. The CDR3 runs to 13 residues. This sequence originates from a male donor with early-stage non-small cell lung cancer. The chain is built from TRBV12-3 or TRBV12-4 and TRBJ2-7; the match to TRBD2 covers 8 bases. Source: PBMCs, taken at surgery. CDR3 loop: CASSLRGGDEQYF. CDR3 DNA: TGTGCCAGCAGTTTACGGGGGGGCGACGAGCAGTACTTC.